The sequence of this T cell receptor (beta chain) was determined in a study of cytomegalovirus exposure and HLA in healthy donors. The study, taken as a whole, reports: As immune exposure information, only CMV serostatus was available. High specificity and sensitivity for cytomegalovirus status were reported for the classifier. HLA-A and HLA-B allele assignments for most subjects were reportedly predicted accurately using TCR beta sequences.

A note on this clone: As yet, its antigen is unknown.

This PCR relied on a set of 60 Vbeta primers and 13 Jbeta primers. Sequenced by immunoSEQ multiplex PCR; TCRdb stores in-frame clones only, minus some. The clone table shows roughly 120,000 clones, with the ten largest holding roughly 1%. Germline-derived CDR1 and CDR2 are MGHRA and YSYEKL. Trimming removed 4 bases from V and 2 bases from J, with 11 bases in between. The CDR3 is made up of 14 amino acids. This clonotype originated in a man aged 18-30 years in good health and CMV-seronegative. The sequenced sample was PBMCs. The genes are TRBV4-1 and TRBJ2-5, with a tentative D call TRBD1 (5 bases). DNA for the CDR3: TGCGCCAGCAGCCCATCCCCAGGGCAAGAGACCCAGTACTTC. Translating it yields CASSPSPGQETQYF.